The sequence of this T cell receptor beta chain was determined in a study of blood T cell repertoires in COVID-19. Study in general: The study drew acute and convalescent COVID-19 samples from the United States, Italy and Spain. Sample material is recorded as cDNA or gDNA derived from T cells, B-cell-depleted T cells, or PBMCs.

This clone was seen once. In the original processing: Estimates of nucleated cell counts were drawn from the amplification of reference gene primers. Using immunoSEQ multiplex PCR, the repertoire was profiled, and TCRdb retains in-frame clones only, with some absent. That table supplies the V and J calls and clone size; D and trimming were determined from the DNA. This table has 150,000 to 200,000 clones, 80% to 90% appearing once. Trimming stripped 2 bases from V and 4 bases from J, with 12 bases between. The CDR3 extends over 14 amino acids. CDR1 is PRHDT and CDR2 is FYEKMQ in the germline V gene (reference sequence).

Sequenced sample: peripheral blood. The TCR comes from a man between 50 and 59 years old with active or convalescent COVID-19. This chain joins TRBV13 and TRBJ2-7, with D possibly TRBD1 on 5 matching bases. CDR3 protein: CASSLKGMGYEQYF. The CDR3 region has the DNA TGTGCCAGCAGCTTAAAGGGGATGGGGTACGAGCAGTACTTC.